This is a list of T cell receptor beta chains from one sample in a study of control samples from healthy donors and cancer patients. The data were produced by immunoSEQ multiplex PCR, yet TCRdb's version contains in-frame clones alone and is incomplete. The sample consists of some 150,000 clones, over 95% of them appearing once. The sample taken for sequencing was blood. These receptors all come from a woman in her 30s in good health. CDR3s include the opening cysteine and the closing phenylalanine or tryptophan. A D gene is named only where the DNA matches it firmly. A clone size is listed for some rows: how often the clone was seen (once, few, many), or a class if it is expanded.

CDR3 DNA: TGTGCCAGCAGTTTCCCGGGACGGGGGCAGTTCTTC
CDR3 protein: CASSFPGRGQFF
J gene: TRBJ2-1
clone size: NA
D gene: NA
V gene: TRBV27

CDR3 DNA: TGTGCCAGCAGCGCGGGACTAGCGGGAGGGCGAGAGACCCAGTACTTC
CDR3 protein: CASSAGLAGGRETQYF
J gene: TRBJ2-5
clone size: NA
D gene: TRBD2
V gene: TRBV5-8

CDR3 DNA: TGTGCCAGCAACGCGGGACTAGCGGTCAACACCGGGGAGCTGTTTTTT
CDR3 protein: CASNAGLAVNTGELFF
J gene: TRBJ2-2
clone size: NA
D gene: TRBD2
V gene: TRBV28

CDR3 DNA: TGTGCCAGCAGTTACGAGGTCAACAATGAGCAGTTCTTC
CDR3 protein: CASSYEVNNEQFF
J gene: TRBJ2-1
clone size: NA
D gene: NA
V gene: TRBV6-6

CDR3 DNA: TGTGCCAGCAGTCTATCGACAGGGGGCGTTTCGAACACCGGGGAGCTGTTTTTT
CDR3 protein: CASSLSTGGVSNTGELFF
J gene: TRBJ2-2
clone size: NA
D gene: TRBD1
V gene: TRBV3-1/TRBV3-2

CDR3 DNA: TGTGCCAGCAGTCTTTGGGGGCCTGACAATGAGCAGTTCTTC
CDR3 protein: CASSLWGPDNEQFF
J gene: TRBJ2-1
clone size: NA
D gene: NA
V gene: TRBV27

CDR3 DNA: TGTGCCACCAGTGAACCGGACAGGTACCAAGAGACCCAGTACTTC
CDR3 protein: CATSEPDRYQETQYF
J gene: TRBJ2-5
clone size: NA
D gene: TRBD1
V gene: TRBV24-1

CDR3 DNA: TGTGCCAGCGGGCGGCAGGGCGCCAATACGCAGTATTTT
CDR3 protein: CASGRQGANTQYF
J gene: TRBJ2-3
clone size: NA
D gene: NA
V gene: TRBV14

CDR3 DNA: TGCGCCAGCAGCGGGTGGGGTGGGCAGCAAGTATCCTCTGGGGCCAACGTCCTGACTTTC
CDR3 protein: CASSGWGGQQVSSGANVLTF
J gene: TRBJ2-6
clone size: NA
D gene: NA
V gene: TRBV5-1

CDR3 DNA: TGTGCCAGTAGGGGTAGCGGATACTACGAGCAGTACTTC
CDR3 protein: CASRGSGYYEQYF
J gene: TRBJ2-7
clone size: NA
D gene: NA
V gene: TRBV19

CDR3 DNA: TGTGCCAGCAGAGGACTAGCGGGTGGAGGCAATGAGCAGTTCTTC
CDR3 protein: CASRGLAGGGNEQFF
J gene: TRBJ2-1
clone size: NA
D gene: TRBD2
V gene: TRBV6-4

CDR3 DNA: TGTGCCAGTAGTATAGGGACAGGGGATCGCAATCAGCCCCAGCATTTT
CDR3 protein: CASSIGTGDRNQPQHF
J gene: TRBJ1-5
clone size: NA
D gene: TRBD1
V gene: TRBV19

CDR3 DNA: TGTGCCTGGAGTGTTCAGACAGGGACTAGCACAGATACGCAGTATTTT
CDR3 protein: CAWSVQTGTSTDTQYF
J gene: TRBJ2-3
clone size: NA
D gene: NA
V gene: TRBV30

CDR3 DNA: TGTGCCAGTAGTAGCCCCCAGCGTACCTACAATGAGCAGTTCTTC
CDR3 protein: CASSSPQRTYNEQFF
J gene: TRBJ2-1
clone size: NA
D gene: NA
V gene: TRBV19

CDR3 DNA: TGTGCCAGCTCACCCGGGCAGGGTTTTCGTCAGCCCCAGCATTTT
CDR3 protein: CASSPGQGFRQPQHF
J gene: TRBJ1-5
clone size: NA
D gene: NA
V gene: TRBV18

CDR3 DNA: TGTGCCAGCAGTTTACGGCGGGGGCGTTCACCCCTCCACTTT
CDR3 protein: CASSLRRGRSPLHF
J gene: TRBJ1-6
clone size: once
D gene: NA
V gene: TRBV28

CDR3 DNA: TGTGCCAGCAGCTTAGGACGGGAGGGCCTCGGAGAGACCCAGTACTTC
CDR3 protein: CASSLGREGLGETQYF
J gene: TRBJ2-5
clone size: NA
D gene: TRBD2
V gene: TRBV11-3

CDR3 DNA: TGTGCCAGTAGGACAGGGCCGAATCAGCCCCAGCATTTT
CDR3 protein: CASRTGPNQPQHF
J gene: TRBJ1-5
clone size: NA
D gene: TRBD1
V gene: TRBV6-5

CDR3 DNA: TGCGCCAGCAGCCCAACACAGGGAAACGGCTACACCTTC
CDR3 protein: CASSPTQGNGYTF
J gene: TRBJ1-2
clone size: NA
D gene: NA
V gene: TRBV4-1

CDR3 DNA: TGTGCCAGTCCTCCTCCCCAGGGACGGGCCGAGCAGTACTTC
CDR3 protein: CASPPPQGRAEQYF
J gene: TRBJ2-7
clone size: NA
D gene: NA
V gene: TRBV25-1

CDR3 DNA: TGTGCCAGCAGACCACCCGGACAGAGTAATATGCCCCAGCATTTT
CDR3 protein: CASRPPGQSNMPQHF
J gene: TRBJ1-5
clone size: NA
D gene: NA
V gene: TRBV28

CDR3 DNA: TGTGCCAGCAGTCAATCACCTAGCGGGGGGACGCAGTATTTT
CDR3 protein: CASSQSPSGGTQYF
J gene: TRBJ2-3
clone size: NA
D gene: TRBD2
V gene: TRBV25-1

CDR3 DNA: TGTGCCAGCAGTTTAGGTTCGTGGGAGACTGAAGCTTTCTTT
CDR3 protein: CASSLGSWETEAFF
J gene: TRBJ1-1
clone size: NA
D gene: NA
V gene: TRBV27

CDR3 DNA: TGTGCCAGCAGCCAAGGGGACAGCCGAGCTTGGGGAAACACCATATATTTT
CDR3 protein: CASSQGDSRAWGNTIYF
J gene: TRBJ1-3
clone size: once
D gene: TRBD1
V gene: TRBV3-1/TRBV3-2

CDR3 DNA: TGTGCCAGCAGTGTTACCAGCTCTGGAAACACCATATATTTT
CDR3 protein: CASSVTSSGNTIYF
J gene: TRBJ1-3
clone size: NA
D gene: NA
V gene: TRBV2

CDR3 DNA: TGTGCCAGCAGGGGAGTCGGGGAGGGCACTGAAGCTTTCTTT
CDR3 protein: CASRGVGEGTEAFF
J gene: TRBJ1-1
clone size: NA
D gene: NA
V gene: TRBV2

CDR3 DNA: TGTGCCAGCAGCCAAGATTGGCAGGGCAGTCAGCCCCAGCATTTT
CDR3 protein: CASSQDWQGSQPQHF
J gene: TRBJ1-5
clone size: NA
D gene: NA
V gene: TRBV4-2

CDR3 DNA: TGCGCCAGCAGTCGCGGCTCAGATACGCAGTATTTT
CDR3 protein: CASSRGSDTQYF
J gene: TRBJ2-3
clone size: NA
D gene: NA
V gene: TRBV10-2

CDR3 DNA: TGTGCCAGTAGTATTCAGGCGTATGGCTACACCTTC
CDR3 protein: CASSIQAYGYTF
J gene: TRBJ1-2
clone size: NA
D gene: NA
V gene: TRBV19

CDR3 DNA: TGTGCCACCAGTGATTCAGGGCAGGGGGTCTCCTACGAGCAGTACTTC
CDR3 protein: CATSDSGQGVSYEQYF
J gene: TRBJ2-7
clone size: NA
D gene: TRBD1
V gene: TRBV24-1

CDR3 DNA: TGTGCCAGCCGGGACAGACCCTACGAGCAGTACTTC
CDR3 protein: CASRDRPYEQYF
J gene: TRBJ2-7
clone size: NA
D gene: NA
V gene: TRBV21-1

CDR3 DNA: TGTGCCAGTACCCAGAAAGTGGGCTCTGGGGCCAACGTCCTGACTTTC
CDR3 protein: CASTQKVGSGANVLTF
J gene: TRBJ2-6
clone size: NA
D gene: NA
V gene: TRBV19

CDR3 DNA: TGTGCCAGCAGATATTTTTGGGGGGATGCCAATCAGCCCCAGCATTTT
CDR3 protein: CASRYFWGDANQPQHF
J gene: TRBJ1-5
clone size: NA
D gene: NA
V gene: TRBV5-8

CDR3 DNA: TGCGCCAGCAGCGGCGGGACAGGGTTTTACGAGCAGTACTTC
CDR3 protein: CASSGGTGFYEQYF
J gene: TRBJ2-7
clone size: NA
D gene: TRBD1
V gene: TRBV5-1

CDR3 DNA: TGTGCCAGCAGCTCGTCCGGGGAGCTGTTTTTT
CDR3 protein: CASSSSGELFF
J gene: TRBJ2-2
clone size: NA
D gene: NA
V gene: TRBV11-2

CDR3 DNA: TGTGCCAGCAGCTTCGCCCCCGGGACTAGCGGTAGCACAGATACGCAGTATTTT
CDR3 protein: CASSFAPGTSGSTDTQYF
J gene: TRBJ2-3
clone size: NA
D gene: TRBD2
V gene: TRBV7-9